This TCR beta chain was retrieved from a study of blood T cell repertoires in COVID-19. Across the study: T cells, B-cell-depleted T cells, or PBMCs provided the cDNA or gDNA that served as material.

Study processing details: The assay estimated nucleated cells by amplifying reference gene primers. Clones were sequenced by immunoSEQ multiplex PCR, and TCRdb holds only the in-frame ones, with some missing. V, J and clone size reflect that table, while D and trimming were determined from the DNA. There are about 350,000 clones in the sample; approximately 89% occur only once, and approximately 4.1% lies in the top ten. Trimming shortened V by 7 bases and J by 2 bases, and 13 bases separated the two germline ends. The germline V gene has CDR1 SGHTA and CDR2 FQGNSA. This CDR3 contains 14 residues. Recruited during active infection, patients (from Seattle) were subsequently followed longitudinally.

The V call is TRBV7-2, the J call TRBJ2-3; D might be TRBD1 (6 bases). The TCR was taken from a woman aged 55 to 70 with COVID-19, enrolled during active disease. The sequenced material came from peripheral blood. DNA of the CDR3: TGTGCCAGCACGCGACAGGAGTTCACAGATACGCAGTATTTT. Its protein is CASTRQEFTDTQYF.